These 19 T cell receptor beta chains came from one sample sequenced in a study of STAT5B mutations in CD4+ large granular lymphocyte leukemia. TCRdb's copy holds only in-frame clones and misses some; the assay was immunoSEQ multiplex PCR. Of 35,000 or so clones listed, approximately 88% are singletons. Input material: CD4+ T cells from blood buffy coats. The receptors here all came from a human donor in good health.

The chain uses TRBV15 and TRBJ2-7; D possibly uses TRBD1 or TRBD2 (6 bases each). V lost 3 bases and J 3 bases, leaving 12 bases between the germline ends. From germline, CDR1 is LNHNV and CDR2 YYDKDF (reference sequence). This CDR3 region has 14 residues. CDR3 nucleotides: TGTGCCACCAGCAGGTCTCGGGGGCTCTACGAGCAGTACTTC. This encodes CATSRSRGLYEQYF.

The chain uses TRBV6-5 and TRBJ2-5; possibly TRBD2 for D (5 bases). The J call may be incorrect, as the DNA end agrees better with TRBJ2-7. This CDR3 region has 13 residues. The germline CDR1 and CDR2 sequences are MNHEY and SVGAGI. CDR3 nucleotides: TGTGCCAGCAGTTCGGGGAGCGACTACGAGCAGTACTTC. Residues: CASSSGSDYEQYF.

The J gene is TRBJ2-5, the V gene TRBV9; 7 nucleotides align to TRBD2. V dropped 3 bases and J dropped 2; count of bases not matched to a gene: 10. This CDR3 is 16 amino acids long. Germline assignment: CDR1 SGDLS and CDR2 YYNGEE. CDR3 amino acids: CASSAWEGRAQETQYF. The CDR3 DNA reads TGTGCCAGCAGCGCCTGGGAGGGGCGGGCGCAAGAGACCCAGTACTTC. The complete variable domain, with remaining parts taken from reference TRBV9 and TRBJ2-5, reads DSGVTQTPKHLITATGQRVTLRCSPRSGDLSVYWYQQSLDQGLQFLIQYYNGEERAKGNILERFSAQQFPDLHSELNLSSLELGDSALYFCASSAWEGRAQETQYFGPGTRLLVL.

This rearrangement joins TRBV11-2 to TRBJ1-1, with 7 bases identical to TRBD1. CDR1 and CDR2 from the germline V gene are SGHAT and FQNNGV. There are 13 residues in the CDR3. V gave up 5 bases and J gave up 1 base; unmatched junction bases: 1. The CDR3 nucleotides are TGTGCCAGCAGCGGACAGGAGAACACTGAAGCTTTCTTT. Its translation is CASSGQENTEAFF.

The chain recombines TRBV5-1 with TRBJ2-1, with D perhaps matching TRBD1 or TRBD2 (5 bases each). V gave up 6 bases and J gave up 9 bases, with 22 bases separating them. CDR1 is SGHRS and CDR2 is YFSETQ in the germline V gene. The CDR3 has 15 residues. The CDR3 DNA follows: TGCGCCAGCACCCTAAGTACAGCCCCGGGGCTTGAGCAGTTCTTC. Its translation: CASTLSTAPGLEQFF.

There are a few counts of this clone. The chain joins TRBV11-2 to TRBJ1-1; the D is unclear. V gave up 7 bases and J gave up 3 bases, with 21 bases separating them. The germline V gene has CDR1 SGHAT and CDR2 FQNNGV. The CDR3 runs 16 residues. The CDR3 region is CASTLSVWGMDTEAFF. The CDR3, as DNA: TGTGCCAGCACCCTTAGCGTGTGGGGTATGGACACTGAAGCTTTCTTT.

The chain carries TRBV27 and TRBJ1-3; D is ambiguous. This CDR3 contains 15 residues. V lost 7 bases to trimming and J lost 0 bases, with 13 bases between them. Germline CDR1 reads MNHEY; CDR2 reads SMNVEV (reference sequence). CDR3 bases: TGTGCCAGCAACCCACTGGCCATCTCTGGAAACACCATATATTTT. Translation: CASNPLAISGNTIYF.

V is TRBV5-4 and J is TRBJ2-2, with D perhaps matching TRBD1 (7 bases). The CDR3 spans 17 residues. The V end lost 0 bases, the J end lost 2 bases, and 14 bases lay between the germline ends. CDR1 SGHNT and CDR2 YYREEE come from the germline V gene (reference sequence). The CDR3 loop reads CASSLDFGGGNTGELFF. The CDR3 nucleotides are TGTGCCAGCAGCTTGGATTTCGGAGGGGGCAACACCGGGGAGCTGTTTTTT.

The chain uses TRBV4-1 and TRBJ1-4; no reliable D call. CDR3 length: 10 residues. Germline-derived CDR1 and CDR2 are MGHRA and YSYEKL. Trimming took 8 bases from V and 8 from J, leaving 6 bases between them. The CDR3 nucleotides read TGCGCCAGCTTCGACGAAAAACTGTTTTTT. Protein sequence: CASFDEKLFF.

The genes are TRBV7-2 and TRBJ1-5, with D possibly matching TRBD1 (6 bases). Looked up from germline, CDR1 is SGHTA and CDR2 is FQGNSA. CDR3 length equals 15 residues. Trimming removed 8 bases from V and 4 bases from J, with 18 bases in between. In nucleotides, the CDR3 is TGTGCCAGCGCGAAGGCCGGACAGCATAATCAGCCCCAGCATTTT. This gives the protein CASAKAGQHNQPQHF.

The genes are TRBV5-1 and TRBJ1-4; 7 bases line up with TRBD1. The germline CDR1 and CDR2 sequences are SGHRS and YFSETQ. V trimming: 3 bases; J trimming: 5 bases; junction bases outside the gene matches: 7. This CDR3 contains 15 residues. This CDR3 is CASSWVRDRNEKLFF. The DNA of the CDR3 is TGCGCCAGCAGCTGGGTCCGGGACAGAAATGAAAAACTGTTTTTT.

The rearrangement uses TRBV7-2 and TRBJ1-3, with D possibly matching TRBD1 (5 bases). The ends were cut back, 1 base at V and 2 bases at J, with 6 bases in the middle. Germline CDR1 and CDR2: SGHTA and FQGNSA. The CDR3 covers 14 residues. CDR3 in amino acids: CASSLGRAGNTIYF. The CDR3 DNA is TGTGCCAGCAGCTTAGGCAGGGCTGGAAACACCATATATTTT.

The chain carries TRBV19 and TRBJ2-3, with D perhaps TRBD2 (5 bases). The V end was cut by 7 bases, the J end by 2 bases, with 16 bases between. The CDR3 loop spans 15 amino acids. Germline V gene sequence: CDR1 LNHDA, CDR2 SQIVND (reference sequence). CDR3 sequence: CASTLSAGTTDTQYF. The CDR3 bases are TGTGCCAGTACCCTTTCCGCGGGTACCACAGATACGCAGTATTTT.

The rearrangement links TRBV5-1 to TRBJ2-2; D unresolved. Per germline, CDR1 SGHRS and CDR2 YFSETQ. V was trimmed by 2 bases and J by 4 bases, leaving 6 bases between them. This CDR3 is 13 amino acids long. The CDR3 DNA reads as TGCGCCAGCAGCTTAAGGGCCACCGGGGAGCTGTTTTTT. Translation gives CASSLRATGELFF.

In its sample, this clone was seen once. V and J are TRBV5-1 and TRBJ2-3, with D uncertain. The germline CDR1 and CDR2 sequences are SGHRS and YFSETQ. Trimming stripped 1 base from V and 2 bases from J, with 11 bases between. CDR3 length equals 15 residues. DNA of the CDR3: TGCGCCAGCAGCTTGCCATCCTCCCACACAGATACGCAGTATTTT. It translates to CASSLPSSHTDTQYF.

The genes are TRBV27 and TRBJ2-3; 8 nucleotides match TRBD1. V lost 5 bases to trimming and J lost 7 bases; unmatched junction nucleotides: 14. CDR1 is MNHEY and CDR2 is SMNVEV in the germline V gene (reference sequence). The length of the CDR3 is 16 residues. Written as DNA, the CDR3 is TGTGCCAGCAGTCTAAACCACAGGGGGATGGTATATACGCAGTATTTT. It translates to CASSLNHRGMVYTQYF.

The chain links TRBV11-2 to TRBJ1-1; possible D gene TRBD1, 6 bases. The CDR3 extends over 14 amino acids. Per the germline V gene, CDR1 is SGHAT and CDR2 is FQNNGV. Between the trimmed V and J ends, which lost 2 bases and 7 bases, there was a span of 14 bases. In nucleotides, the CDR3 is TGTGCCAGCAGCTTACTACGGGGGCAGGGTGAAGCTTTCTTT. This gives the protein CASSLLRGQGEAFF.

Worth noting for this clone: Sequence at one end of the junction differs from germline and may be a read error. This chain uses TRBV27 with TRBJ1-1, with D perhaps matching TRBD1 (6 bases). The CDR3 runs 13 residues. Germline V gene lookup returns CDR1 MNHEY and CDR2 SMNVEV (reference sequence). The CDR3 region is CASSRQGNPEAFF. The CDR3 DNA is TGTGCCAGCTCCCGCCAGGGGAACCCTGAAGCTTTCTTT.

This sequence joins TRBV7-2 and TRBJ2-1; the D is unclear. This CDR3 comprises 12 residues. Germline CDR1 and CDR2: SGHTA and FQGNSA. Trimming cost V 5 bases and J 6 bases, with 8 bases left between them. CDR3 bases: TGTGCCAGCAGCCAGGCGGTCAATGAGCAGTTCTTC. Translation gives CASSQAVNEQFF.